Shown below are 27 T cell receptor beta chains from a single sample sequenced in a study of shared clonotypes between healthy human individuals. Libraries were prepared by immunoSEQ multiplex PCR; TCRdb keeps only in-frame clonotypes and omits some of them. This table has about 1 million clones, approximately 76% appearing once. Sequenced sample: memory CD4+ T cells sorted from blood. Regarding subset: CD45RA-negative fraction. These TCRs come from a man between 18 and 29 years old in good health.

In this sample, this clone turned up once. This same CDR3 is encoded by further DNA sequences in the sample. The chain uses TRBV18 and TRBJ1-6; D not certain. V was clipped by 4 bases and J by 0 bases, with 4 bases between them. The CDR3 contains 14 residues. Germline V CDR1 and CDR2: KGHSH, LQKENI. The CDR3 coding sequence is TGTGCCAGCTCACAAAGCTCCTATAATTCACCCCTCCACTTT. It translates to CASSQSSYNSPLHF.

V gene TRBV7-2 combines with J gene TRBJ1-6; possibly TRBD1 for D (6 bases). Deletions cut 0 bases from V and 14 bases from J, with 11 bases between. This CDR3 has 13 amino acids. Germline CDR1 reads SGHTA; CDR2 reads FQGNSA. The DNA of the CDR3 is TGTGCCAGCAGCTTAGCGAACAGGGTGGCCCTCCACTTT. This translates into CASSLANRVALHF.

The V and J genes are TRBV7-9 and TRBJ1-1, with D maybe TRBD1 (5 bases). This CDR3 is built from 13 residues. The ends were cut back, 3 bases at V and 3 bases at J, with 8 bases in the middle. Germline V CDR1 and CDR2: SEHNR, FQNEAQ (reference sequence). The CDR3 loop is CASSFKGDTEAFF. The CDR3 nucleotides read TGTGCCAGCAGCTTTAAAGGGGACACTGAAGCTTTCTTT.

The chain combines TRBV29-1 with TRBJ2-6; D is unresolved. The CDR3 sequence is 14 residues long. Germline V gene sequence: CDR1 SQVTM, CDR2 ANQGSEA. Trimming left V 4 bases short and J 2 bases short, with 9 bases between. CDR3 sequence (DNA): TGCAGCGTTGGAGATATTGCTGGGGCCAACGTCCTGACTTTC. It translates to CSVGDIAGANVLTF.

The rearrangement joins TRBV10-1 to TRBJ2-3, with a weak D call TRBD2 (6 bases). This CDR3 has 14 residues. V lost 0 bases to trimming and J lost 9 bases, with 13 bases between them. Germline-derived CDR1 and CDR2 are WNHNN and SYGVQD (reference sequence). CDR3 in amino acids: CASSESGLGGTQYF. The CDR3 coding sequence is TGCGCCAGCAGTGAGTCGGGACTGGGGGGAACGCAGTATTTT.

The rearrangement joins TRBV5-1 to TRBJ2-1; D is possibly TRBD1 (5 bases). This CDR3 has 15 amino acids. Between the trimmed V and J ends, which lost 0 bases and 9 bases, there was a span of 16 bases. Germline V gene lookup returns CDR1 SGHRS and CDR2 YFSETQ. CDR3 region: CASSLGQGNAVEQFF. The CDR3 bases are TGCGCCAGCAGCTTGGGCCAGGGAAATGCGGTTGAGCAGTTCTTC. The full variable domain, its missing parts supplied by reference TRBV5-1 and TRBJ2-1, is KAGVTQTPRYLIKTRGQQVTLSCSPISGHRSVSWYQQTPGQGLQFLFEYFSETQRNKGNFPGRFSGRQFSNSRSEMNVSTLELGDSALYLCASSLGQGNAVEQFFGPGTRLTVL.

The chain recombines TRBV19 with TRBJ1-5; D gene unclear. V lost 2 bases to trimming and J lost 6 bases, with 8 bases between them. The germline V gene has CDR1 LNHDA and CDR2 SQIVND (reference sequence). CDR3 length: 13 amino acids. CDR3 sequence (DNA): TGTGCCAGTAGTATAATAAGCCGTCAGCCCCAGCATTTT. Its protein is CASSIISRQPQHF.

Only a few counts were recorded for this clone. The CDR3 protein is CASSLTDYLNEKLFF. The CDR3 DNA sequence: TGCGCCAGCAGCTTGACAGATTACCTTAATGAAAAACTGTTTTTT. The J gene is TRBJ1-4, the V gene TRBV5-1, with D unresolved. This CDR3 contains 15 residues. The germline CDR1 and CDR2 sequences are SGHRS and YFSETQ. Trimming cost V 1 base and J 4 bases, with 11 bases left between them. Full variable domain (missing parts from reference TRBV5-1 and TRBJ1-4): KAGVTQTPRYLIKTRGQQVTLSCSPISGHRSVSWYQQTPGQGLQFLFEYFSETQRNKGNFPGRFSGRQFSNSRSEMNVSTLELGDSALYLCASSLTDYLNEKLFFGSGTQLSVL.

This clone was seen just once. The CDR3: CSVDRVTQIKGTDTQYF. CDR3 nucleotides: TGCAGCGTCGACAGGGTGACGCAGATTAAGGGGACAGATACGCAGTATTTT. V usage is TRBV29-1 and J usage is TRBJ2-3; 7 bases line up with TRBD1. Germline assignment: CDR1 SQVTM and CDR2 ANQGSEA. The trim removed 6 bases at V and 3 bases at J, leaving 18 bases unmatched. The CDR3 length is 17 residues.

This clone was recorded at least ten times. The chain links TRBV28 to TRBJ1-2; 7 bases line up with TRBD1. The germline V gene has CDR1 MDHEN and CDR2 SYDVKM. CDR3 length: 14 amino acids. The V gene end was trimmed by 4 bases and the J gene end by 0 bases; junction bases not matched to a gene: 2. The CDR3 DNA reads as TGTGCCAGCAGTTGGACAGGCCCTAACTATGGCTACACCTTC. Translation gives CASSWTGPNYGYTF.

The rearrangement uses TRBV11-2 and TRBJ2-1; no firm D call. Deletions cut 5 bases from V and 5 bases from J, with 13 bases between. This CDR3 region has 14 residues. In germline, CDR1 is SGHAT, CDR2 FQNNGV. CDR3 amino acids: CASSPAHVNNEQFF. The CDR3 DNA reads as TGTGCCAGCAGCCCGGCCCACGTTAACAATGAGCAGTTCTTC.

This chain connects TRBV30 to TRBJ2-6; D call uncertain. The CDR3 totals 15 residues. The V end was cut by 1 base, the J end by 2 bases, with 9 bases between. Germline V gene data show CDR1 as GTSNPN and CDR2 as SVGIG (reference sequence). CDR3 sequence (DNA): TGTGCCTGGAGTGAAGGAACAGCTGGGGCCAACGTCCTGACTTTC. Protein product: CAWSEGTAGANVLTF. The full variable domain, rest sourced from reference TRBV30 and TRBJ2-6, is SQTIHQWPATLVQPVGSPLSLECTVEGTSNPNLYWYRQAAGRGLQLLFYSVGIGQISSEVPQNLSASRPQDRQFILSSKKLLLSDSGFYLCAWSEGTAGANVLTFGAGSRLTVL.

V usage is TRBV2 and J usage is TRBJ2-1; TRBD2 matches 7 bases. This CDR3 is 15 amino acids long. The germline CDR1 and CDR2 sequences are SNHLY and FYNNEI. The V segment lost 4 bases and the J segment 1 base; nucleotides outside the gene matches: 4. CDR3 nucleotides: TGTGCCAGCAGTGTCTCGCGGGAGTCCTACAATGAGCAGTTCTTC. This encodes CASSVSRESYNEQFF.

Points on this clone: This same CDR3 is encoded by further DNA sequences in the sample. V gene TRBV19 combines with J gene TRBJ1-6; 7 bases map to TRBD1. The germline V gene encodes CDR1 LNHDA and CDR2 SQIVND (reference sequence). Trimming removed 9 bases from V and 7 bases from J; junction bases left unmatched: 6. The CDR3 runs to 13 residues. CDR3 coding DNA: TGTGCCAGCAGAGAGACAGGGAATTCACCCCTCCACTTT. This translates into CASRETGNSPLHF.

To note about this clone: The same CDR3 can be traced to other DNA sequences in this sample. The J gene is TRBJ2-1, the V gene TRBV6-5; 9 nucleotides match TRBD2. This CDR3 contains 15 residues. Losses at the gene ends were 4 bases for V and 4 bases for J; bases not matched to a gene: 5. Germline loops: CDR1 MNHEY, CDR2 SVGAGI. CDR3 sequence: CASSSSGGPYNEQFF. The DNA of the CDR3 is TGTGCCAGCAGTTCAAGCGGGGGGCCTTACAATGAGCAGTTCTTC.

This sequence joins TRBV18 and TRBJ2-5; 11 bases agree with TRBD2. This CDR3 has 16 amino acids. The V gene's germline CDR1 is KGHSH and CDR2 LQKENI. V was clipped by 5 bases and J by 5 bases; unmatched bases: 10. The CDR3 DNA sequence: TGTGCCAGCTCAGGACGACTAGCGGGATCAATGGAGACCCAGTACTTC. Its protein product is CASSGRLAGSMETQYF. Full variable domain (outside the CDR3, taken from reference TRBV18 and TRBJ2-5): NAGVMQNPRHLVRRRGQEARLRCSPMKGHSHVYWYRQLPEEGLKFMVYLQKENIIDESGMPKERFSAEFPKEGPSILRIQQVVRGDSAAYFCASSGRLAGSMETQYFGPGTRLLVL.

This chain uses TRBV11-2 with TRBJ2-1; TRBD2 agrees at 7 bases. Trimming at V came to 3 bases and at J to 6 bases, leaving 11 bases not matched to a gene. CDR1 SGHAT and CDR2 FQNNGV come from the germline V gene. The CDR3 extends over 16 amino acids. The CDR3 spells CASSFGAGTTTNEQFF. For the CDR3, the DNA is TGTGCCAGCAGCTTTGGGGCCGGGACTACTACCAATGAGCAGTTCTTC.

This clone turned up a few times. The chain recombines TRBV2 with TRBJ1-2; D is undetermined. The CDR3 length is 14 residues. Per germline, CDR1 SNHLY and CDR2 FYNNEI. The V gene lost 2 bases and the J gene lost 5 bases, with 12 bases spanning the gap. CDR3 sequence (DNA): TGTGCCAGCAGTGAATTCAGCCTACCTTATGGCTACACCTTC. Its translation: CASSEFSLPYGYTF.

This clone was seen a single time. The DNA for the CDR3 is TGTGCCAGCAGTCGTGACAGGGACCCCTATAATTCACCCCTCCACTTT. Its protein is CASSRDRDPYNSPLHF. This chain connects TRBV6-6 to TRBJ1-6; 7 bases align to TRBD1. CDR3 length equals 16 residues. Trimming at V came to 5 bases and at J to 2 bases, leaving 6 bases not matched to a gene. Germline-derived CDR1 and CDR2 are MNHNY and SVGAGI (reference sequence).

The rearrangement joins TRBV7-2 to TRBJ2-1; D unresolved. V was shortened by 5 bases and J by 15 bases, with 23 bases between the two germline ends. The CDR3 runs 14 residues. Germline V lookup: CDR1 SGHTA, CDR2 FQGNSA. This chain's CDR3 is CASSPQGVGSRRFF. CDR3 sequence (DNA): TGTGCCAGCAGCCCACAAGGTGTTGGGTCAAGGCGGTTCTTC.

The rearrangement uses TRBV9 and TRBJ2-3; D remains unclear. The germline gives CDR1 SGDLS, CDR2 YYNGEE. The CDR3 contains 14 residues. V lost 4 bases to trimming and J lost 1 base, with 10 bases between them. CDR3 in amino acids: CASSSFLGTDTQYF. In DNA, the CDR3 is TGTGCCAGCAGCTCCTTCCTCGGCACAGATACGCAGTATTTT.

V and J are TRBV4-1 and TRBJ2-7; 7 positions match TRBD1. Germline values: CDR1 MGHRA, CDR2 YSYEKL. Losses at the gene ends were 3 bases for V and 1 base for J; bases not matched to a gene: 3. The CDR3 consists of 14 residues. The CDR3: CASSQMGQSYEQYF. The CDR3 DNA reads TGCGCCAGCAGCCAGATGGGACAGTCCTACGAGCAGTACTTC.

This clone has a handful of counts. Other DNA sequences in the same sample also yield this CDR3. V is TRBV7-2 and J is TRBJ1-1; maybe TRBD1 (5 bases). The CDR3 totals 14 residues. V gave up 3 bases and J gave up 0 bases, with 8 bases separating them. Germline CDR1 SGHTA, CDR2 FQGNSA. The CDR3 DNA sequence: TGTGCCAGCAGCTTGGGGGGATTGAACACTGAAGCTTTCTTT. Residues: CASSLGGLNTEAFF. Full variable domain (outside the CDR3, taken from reference TRBV7-2 and TRBJ1-1): GAGVSQSPSNKVTEKGKDVELRCDPISGHTALYWYRQSLGQGLEFLIYFQGNSAPDKSGLPSDRFSAERTGGSVSTLTIQRTQQEDSAVYLCASSLGGLNTEAFFGQGTRLTVV.

This chain links TRBV30 with TRBJ2-3; 13 bases are shared with TRBD2. Germline trimming cut 1 base from V and 5 bases from J; bases unmatched to any gene: 6. CDR1 is GTSNPN and CDR2 is SVGIG in the germline V gene (reference sequence). The CDR3 covers 16 residues. The CDR3 DNA reads TGTGCCTGGAGTGCTGGACTAGCGGGAGCGGTAGATACGCAGTATTTT. Encoded protein: CAWSAGLAGAVDTQYF.

The chain uses TRBV6-5 and TRBJ1-5; TRBD1 matches at 8 bases. The length of the CDR3 is 14 residues. Trimming removed 6 bases from V and 6 bases from J; junction bases left unmatched: 7. The germline CDR1 and CDR2 sequences are MNHEY and SVGAGI. The CDR3 sequence: CASRKTGDGQPQHF. The CDR3 nucleotides read TGTGCCAGCAGAAAGACAGGGGACGGTCAGCCCCAGCATTTT.

The chain recombines TRBV19 with TRBJ1-5; no reliable D call. V was trimmed by 3 bases and J by 0 bases, leaving 15 bases between them. Germline CDR1 LNHDA, CDR2 SQIVND (reference sequence). The length of the CDR3 is 17 residues. The CDR3 DNA reads as TGTGCCAGTAGTATCGTTGATGCGTCAGCTAGCAATCAGCCCCAGCATTTT. Protein product: CASSIVDASASNQPQHF.

DNA of the CDR3: TGTGCCAGCAGCTTGGGCGGGAGGAGCACAGATACGCAGTATTTT. This translates into CASSLGGRSTDTQYF. This chain links TRBV5-6 with TRBJ2-3; 8 bases match TRBD2. The CDR3 consists of 15 residues. Germline CDR1 is SGHDT and CDR2 is YYEEEE. V dropped 0 bases and J dropped 0; count of bases not matched to a gene: 0. Supplemented by reference TRBV5-6 and TRBJ2-3, the full variable domain reads DAGVTQSPTHLIKTRGQQVTLRCSPKSGHDTVSWYQQALGQGPQFIFQYYEEEERQRGNFPDRFSGHQFPNYSSELNVNALLLGDSALYLCASSLGGRSTDTQYFGPGTRLTVL.